The next 20 T cell receptor beta chains were all read from a single sample in a study of T cell repertoires in cytomegalovirus infection. Their antigens are not known. MiXCR, applied by TCRdb to the reads, yields one record per CDR3 protein. The table records about half a million distinct CDR3 sequences, 25% to 35% of them present only once. Sample: cultured PBMCs, taken from culture after CMV antigen stimulation. The receptors here all came from a human donor in good health (CMV status not recorded). Some clones in this sample may be carry-over from other donors' samples.

V gene TRBV10-2 combines with J gene TRBJ2-3; 10 bases are shared with TRBD2. Germline CDR1 and CDR2: WSHSY and SAAADI. J gave up 6 bases and V 4 bases, and 7 bases lay outside the gene matches. This CDR3 spans 15 amino acids. CDR3 DNA sequence: TGCGCCAGCAGTGTTTCTAGCGGGAGCGGGGATACGCAGTATTTT. Protein: CASSVSSGSGDTQYF.

The chain links TRBV27 to TRBJ2-3; possibly TRBD1 for D (6 bases). The CDR3 sequence is 14 residues long. The V and J ends lost 6 bases and 0 bases respectively, with 10 bases between them. Germline V gives CDR1 MNHEY, CDR2 SMNVEV (reference sequence). In DNA, the CDR3 is TGTGCCAGCAGACGACAGGATAGCACAGATACGCAGTATTTT. Encoded protein: CASRRQDSTDTQYF.

This chain links TRBV6-2 or TRBV6-3 with TRBJ1-5; unclear D gene. Trimming took 8 bases from V and 1 from J, leaving 12 bases between them. CDR1 is MNHEY and CDR2 is SVGEGT in the germline V gene. The CDR3 runs 14 residues. CDR3 sequence: CASARSGSNQPQHF. The CDR3 DNA reads as TGTGCCAGCGCCCGTTCCGGGAGCAATCAGCCCCAGCATTTT.

This chain links TRBV19 with TRBJ2-3; 8 bases are a match to TRBD1. Germline V gene lookup returns CDR1 LNHDA and CDR2 SQIVND (reference sequence). The CDR3 is made up of 15 amino acids. Unmatched junction bases numbered 8, after V lost 5 bases and J lost 4 bases. The CDR3 bases are TGTGCCAGTAGTGCCCAGGGGGCTGTTTCAGATACGCAGTATTTT. Translation: CASSAQGAVSDTQYF.

The chain recombines TRBV7-2 with TRBJ2-4; no definite D call. Trimming took 8 bases from V and 7 from J, leaving 15 bases between them. The CDR3 has 13 amino acids. The germline V gene encodes CDR1 SGHTA and CDR2 FQGNSA. This CDR3 is CASARTNGNIQYF. The CDR3 DNA sequence: TGTGCCAGCGCCCGTACGAATGGGAACATTCAGTACTTC.

In the case of this clonotype: The junction does not match germline at one end; this may be a read error. The V and J genes are TRBV12-3 or TRBV12-4 and TRBJ2-3, with 8 nucleotides matching TRBD2. The CDR3 runs to 15 residues. CDR3 protein: CAGSFSSGSTDTQYF. The CDR3 region has the DNA TGTGCCGGCAGTTTCTCTAGCGGGAGCACAGATACGCAGTATTTT.

J is TRBJ2-7 and V is TRBV7-6; 7 bases align to TRBD2. The trim removed 3 bases at V and 1 base at J, leaving 6 bases unmatched. Germline V gene lookup returns CDR1 SGHVS and CDR2 FNYEAQ. The CDR3 is 15 residues long. The CDR3 here is CASSFGGSLSYEQYF. The DNA for the CDR3 is TGTGCCAGCAGCTTCGGCGGGAGCCTTTCCTACGAGCAGTACTTC.

The chain uses TRBV20-1 and TRBJ2-5, with D perhaps matching TRBD2 (6 bases). The CDR3 sequence is 16 residues long. Germline V gene lookup returns CDR1 DFQATT and CDR2 SNEGSKA (reference sequence). V lost 0 bases, J lost 5 bases, and 19 bases lay in between. CDR3 in amino acids: CSARDLLREQSETQYF. The DNA for the CDR3 is TGCAGTGCTAGAGATCTGCTCCGGGAGCAGTCTGAGACCCAGTACTTC.

This chain uses TRBV28 with TRBJ2-7; 10 bases fit TRBD2. Germline CDR1 and CDR2: MDHEN and SYDVKM. The CDR3 contains 14 residues. Germline trimming cut 9 bases from V and 1 base from J; bases unmatched to any gene: 6. CDR3 in amino acids: CASLTSGPSYEQYF. CDR3 DNA: TGTGCCAGTCTGACTAGCGGGCCTTCCTACGAGCAGTACTTC.

J is TRBJ2-1 and V is TRBV9, with 13 bases aligning to TRBD2. Trimming removed 0 bases from V and 8 bases from J; junction bases left unmatched: 5. Germline V gives CDR1 SGDLS, CDR2 YYNGEE. CDR3 size: 16 residues. The CDR3: CASSVAGLAGEYEQFF. Written as DNA, the CDR3 is TGTGCCAGCAGCGTAGCCGGACTAGCGGGAGAATATGAGCAGTTCTTC.

The gene calls are TRBV27 and TRBJ2-3; 12 nucleotides match TRBD2. The CDR3 runs 16 residues. Germline values: CDR1 MNHEY, CDR2 SMNVEV (reference sequence). Trimming at V came to 6 bases and at J to 3 bases, leaving 7 bases not matched to a gene. The CDR3 DNA sequence: TGTGCCAGCAGGCCGACTAGCGGGAGTCAAACAGATACGCAGTATTTT. Its translation: CASRPTSGSQTDTQYF.

The rearrangement joins TRBV11-2 to TRBJ2-7; D perhaps matches TRBD2 (6 bases). Trimming removed 1 base from V and 2 bases from J, with 12 bases in between. From germline, CDR1 is SGHAT and CDR2 FQNNGV. CDR3 length: 15 amino acids. CDR3 region: CASSLVSGRPYEQYF. CDR3 sequence (DNA): TGTGCCAGCAGCTTAGTCTCCGGGAGACCCTACGAGCAGTACTTC.

The rearrangement links TRBV9 to TRBJ2-7; D is possibly TRBD2 (5 bases). This CDR3 is 14 amino acids long. Per germline, CDR1 SGDLS and CDR2 YYNGEE. V gave up 7 bases and J gave up 6 bases, with 20 bases separating them. CDR3 nucleotide sequence: TGTGCCAGCGAGGGTCGAAACGCTGGCTCCGAGCAGTACTTC. Translation: CASEGRNAGSEQYF. The full variable domain, rest sourced from reference TRBV9 and TRBJ2-7, is DSGVTQTPKHLITATGQRVTLRCSPRSGDLSVYWYQQSLDQGLQFLIQYYNGEERAKGNILERFSAQQFPDLHSELNLSSLELGDSALYFCASEGRNAGSEQYFGPGTRLTVT.

This clonotype was counted many times. The chain uses TRBV7-9 and TRBJ2-5; D not resolved. The V and J ends lost 5 bases and 2 bases respectively, with 15 bases between them. The germline V gene has CDR1 SEHNR and CDR2 FQNEAQ (reference sequence). The CDR3 is made up of 15 amino acids. The CDR3 DNA reads TGTGCCAGCAGCCTAGGGCAGCCTGGTCAAGAGACCCAGTACTTC. Its protein is CASSLGQPGQETQYF.

V is TRBV28 and J is TRBJ2-7, with 9 bases fitting TRBD2. This CDR3 spans 14 amino acids. V lost 5 bases to trimming and J lost 4 bases; unmatched junction nucleotides: 6. Germline V gives CDR1 MDHEN, CDR2 SYDVKM. The CDR3 spells CASSAGTSQYEQYF. The CDR3 nucleotides read TGTGCCAGCAGTGCCGGGACTAGCCAGTACGAGCAGTACTTC.

A few counts support this clonotype. V usage is TRBV20-1 and J usage is TRBJ2-6, with a possible D match to TRBD2 (6 bases). The length of the CDR3 is 16 residues. V was pared by 6 bases and J by 0 bases, with 15 bases between. Per the germline V gene, CDR1 is DFQATT and CDR2 is SNEGSKA (reference sequence). CDR3 DNA: TGCAGTGCGAGGGACTCAGGTACCTCTGGGGCCAACGTCCTGACTTTC. This gives the protein CSARDSGTSGANVLTF.

In its sample, this clonotype was seen a few times. The rearrangement links TRBV27 to TRBJ1-5, with D maybe TRBD1 (5 bases). The germline CDR1 and CDR2 sequences are MNHEY and SMNVEV (reference sequence). The CDR3 length is 14 residues. Trimming cost V 2 bases and J 2 bases, with 7 bases left between them. CDR3 region: CASSLRGRNQPQHF. CDR3 DNA sequence: TGTGCCAGCAGTTTAAGGGGCCGCAATCAGCCCCAGCATTTT.

This clonotype was recorded at least ten times. V is TRBV7-2 and J is TRBJ1-2, with TRBD1 matching 8 bases. CDR3 size: 14 residues. V trimming: 5 bases; J trimming: 7 bases; junction bases outside the gene matches: 9. Germline values: CDR1 SGHTA, CDR2 FQGNSA. CDR3: CASSQGQGRGGYTF. In DNA, the CDR3 is TGTGCCAGCAGCCAAGGACAGGGACGGGGTGGCTACACCTTC.

This clonotype showed up just a few times. This chain connects TRBV7-2 to TRBJ2-3; 12 positions match TRBD1. The CDR3 covers 16 residues. The trim removed 2 bases at V and 6 bases at J, leaving 6 bases unmatched. Germline V gene data show CDR1 as SGHTA and CDR2 as FQGNSA. CDR3 protein: CASSLSGTGGRDTQYF. The CDR3 nucleotides read TGTGCCAGCAGCTTATCCGGGACAGGGGGCCGCGATACGCAGTATTTT.

There are many counts of this clonotype. CDR3 residues: CASSLLAGGWGGSGEQYF. The CDR3 region has the DNA TGTGCCAGCAGCTTACTAGCGGGAGGCTGGGGGGGGTCCGGCGAGCAGTACTTC. This chain links TRBV7-2 with TRBJ2-7, with TRBD2 matching over 11 bases. V shed 2 bases and J 6 bases; nucleotides not matched to a gene: 15. This CDR3 is 18 amino acids long. Germline-derived CDR1 and CDR2 are SGHTA and FQGNSA.